The 21 T cell receptor beta chains below were found in one sample sequenced in a study of CD8+CD57+ T cells in acquired aplastic anemia. Patients who underwent sequencing had shown CD8+CD57+ cell expansion by flow cytometry. The template used for profiling TCR beta VDJ and CDR3 was genomic DNA. TCRdb re-called the reads with MiXCR, one entry per CDR3 protein. The data hold around 180,000 distinct CDR3 sequences, with approximately 48% observed a single time. The sample consisted of sorted CD4+, CD8+, or CD8+CD57+ T cells (not recorded which) from PBMCs. The receptors shown here come from a human donor with aplastic anemia.

The genes are TRBV19 and TRBJ2-3, with TRBD2 matching 11 bases. CDR3 length equals 16 residues. Germline V gives CDR1 LNHDA, CDR2 SQIVND (reference sequence). The V segment lost 6 bases and the J segment 2 bases; nucleotides outside the gene matches: 7. As DNA, the CDR3 is TGTGCCAGTAGGAAGGGACTAGCGGACCTCACAGATACGCAGTATTTT. Translating it yields CASRKGLADLTDTQYF.

In this sample, this clonotype turned up once. The junction and the germline gene differ at one end; a read error may be behind it. This rearrangement joins TRBV10-3 to TRBJ1-4, with a possible D match to TRBD1 (5 bases). The germline CDR1 and CDR2 sequences are ENHRY and SYGVKD. This CDR3 is 14 amino acids long. DNA for the CDR3: TGTGCCAGCAGTCCAGAGGCCGGGGGTGAAAAACTGTTTTTT. Translation gives CASSPEAGGEKLFF.

The chain uses TRBV20-1 and TRBJ2-7; D uncertain. Germline CDR1 DFQATT, CDR2 SNEGSKA (reference sequence). Trimming stripped 0 bases from V and 2 bases from J, with 11 bases between. The CDR3 has 14 residues. This CDR3 is CSARDQEIPYEQYF. The CDR3 nucleotides read TGCAGTGCTAGAGATCAGGAGATACCCTACGAGCAGTACTTC.

CDR3 in amino acids: CASSQGRTGHQLFF. The CDR3 bases are TGTGCCAGCAGCCAAGGTAGGACAGGACACCAACTGTTTTTT. The chain couples TRBV3-1 to TRBJ1-4; 7 bases fit TRBD1. Germline loops: CDR1 LGHDT, CDR2 YNNKEL (reference sequence). With 1 base clipped from V and 12 bases from J, the junction kept 8 bases outside the gene matches. The CDR3 is 14 amino acids.

Of note for this clonotype: A much larger clone lies a single base off, so this may be a read error. The gene calls are TRBV5-1 and TRBJ1-1; TRBD1 matches 8 bases. The CDR3 is made up of 15 amino acids. Germline values: CDR1 SGHRS, CDR2 YFSETQ. The CDR3 nucleotides read TGCGCCAGCAGTCGACAGGGGAATGAGAACACTGGAGCTTTCTTT. This codes for CASSRQGNENTGAFF.

This clonotype occurred many times. This chain uses TRBV5-6 with TRBJ2-7, with a possible D match to TRBD2 (6 bases). The CDR3 runs 15 residues. Germline assignment: CDR1 SGHDT and CDR2 YYEEEE. Between the trimmed V and J ends, which lost 0 bases and 7 bases, there was a span of 17 bases. The chain's CDR3 is CASSLAEGPRNEQYF. The CDR3 coding sequence is TGTGCCAGCAGCTTGGCGGAGGGTCCGCGGAATGAGCAGTACTTC.

Comments on this clonotype: A much larger clone is a single base away; this may be a read error. The rearrangement links TRBV5-1 to TRBJ2-3; the match to TRBD2 covers 7 bases. Trimming removed 4 bases from V and 0 bases from J; junction bases left unmatched: 14. The CDR3 runs to 18 residues. From germline, CDR1 is SGHRS and CDR2 YFSETQ. Here the CDR3 DNA reads TGCGCCAGCAGCCAAGGACTAGTGGGAGGTGTTAGCACAGATACGCAGTATTTT. Amino acids: CASSQGLVGGVSTDTQYF.

This clonotype was detected many times. The rearrangement links TRBV20-1 to TRBJ2-3, with 8 bases fitting TRBD1. The CDR3 length is 15 residues. The ends lost 4 bases at V and 0 bases at J; junction bases unmatched: 6. Germline V gene sequence: CDR1 DFQATT, CDR2 SNEGSKA (reference sequence). The CDR3 reads CSANRRQGSTDTQYF. The CDR3 DNA reads as TGCAGTGCTAACCGCCGACAGGGGAGCACAGATACGCAGTATTTT.

There are a few counts of this clonotype. V gene TRBV10-3 combines with J gene TRBJ2-7; D is tentatively TRBD1 or TRBD2 (7 bases each). The CDR3 loop spans 12 amino acids. The germline V gene encodes CDR1 ENHRY and CDR2 SYGVKD. The V end was cut by 6 bases, the J end by 6 bases, with 12 bases between. The CDR3 here is CAISTGEGEQYF. The CDR3 DNA reads TGTGCCATCAGCACAGGGGAGGGCGAGCAGTACTTC.

The chain is built from TRBV6-5 and TRBJ1-2; 9 positions agree with TRBD1. V shed 2 bases and J 7 bases; nucleotides not matched to a gene: 5. The CDR3 sequence is 14 residues long. Germline V CDR1 and CDR2: MNHEY, SVGAGI. The CDR3 DNA reads TGTGCCAGCAGTTACCGACAGGGGGGGGTTGGCTACACCTTC. This codes for CASSYRQGGVGYTF.

A remark on this clonotype: Since a much larger clone is just one base distant, this may be a read error. CDR3 nucleotide sequence: TGTGCCAGCAGACAATCTAGCGGGAGATACAATGGGCAGTTCTTC. It encodes CASRQSSGRYNGQFF. This chain joins TRBV11-2 and TRBJ2-1; 10 nucleotides align to TRBD2. The CDR3 runs to 15 residues. Germline V gene data show CDR1 as SGHAT and CDR2 as FQNNGV.

This clonotype was seen ten or more times. This chain's CDR3 is CAISTGTLFEQYF. CDR3 DNA sequence: TGTGCCATCAGTACAGGGACCCTCTTCGAGCAGTACTTC. The chain couples TRBV10-3 to TRBJ2-7, with D maybe TRBD1 (6 bases). V was cut by 5 bases and J by 6 bases, with 14 bases left in between. The CDR3 has 13 residues. Germline-derived CDR1 and CDR2 are ENHRY and SYGVKD.

At least ten counts were recorded for this clonotype. The V gene is TRBV7-9, the J gene TRBJ2-3; 9 bases agree with TRBD2. V gave up 2 bases and J gave up 0 bases; unmatched junction bases: 9. Germline loops: CDR1 SEHNR, CDR2 FQNEAQ (reference sequence). The CDR3 length is 18 residues. The CDR3 bases are TGTGCCAGCAGCTTAAAAGCGGGAGGCCGTCCTAGCACAGATACGCAGTATTTT. This sequence encodes CASSLKAGGRPSTDTQYF.

This chain uses TRBV24-1 with TRBJ2-2, with a tentative D call TRBD2 (7 bases). The V gene lost 4 bases and the J gene lost 7 bases, with 15 bases spanning the gap. This CDR3 contains 15 residues. Germline lookup yields CDR1 KGHDR and CDR2 SFDVKD. CDR3 in DNA: TGTGCCACCAGTGACAGTCGGGGGGCCTACGGGGAGCTGTTTTTT. Protein product: CATSDSRGAYGELFF.

This clonotype was found many times. The V gene is TRBV7-2, the J gene TRBJ1-1; D possibly corresponds to TRBD1 (6 bases). The V gene lost 5 bases and the J gene lost 1 base, with 26 bases spanning the gap. The CDR3 is 19 amino acids. Germline values: CDR1 SGHTA, CDR2 FQGNSA. The CDR3: CASSGRQGGSWFGNTEAFF. CDR3 bases: TGTGCCAGCAGCGGCCGACAAGGGGGGAGTTGGTTTGGGAACACTGAAGCTTTCTTT.

The sample holds many counts of this clonotype. V gene TRBV4-1 combines with J gene TRBJ1-2, with D possibly TRBD1 on 6 matching bases. CDR1 is MGHRA, CDR2 YSYEKL, per germline. This CDR3 has 13 residues. The germline V and J ends were trimmed by 1 base and 8 bases, with 11 bases remaining between them. CDR3 amino acids: CASSQGTAKGYTF. The CDR3 DNA reads TGCGCCAGCAGCCAAGGGACAGCGAAGGGCTACACCTTC.

This clonotype was seen only once. A much larger clone lies a single base off, so this may be a read error. This chain uses TRBV5-6 with TRBJ2-1; perhaps TRBD2 as D (5 bases). Germline V lookup: CDR1 SGHDT, CDR2 YYEEEE. This CDR3 is 14 amino acids long. CDR3 loop: CASGFGNSYNEQFF. In DNA form, the CDR3 reads TGTGCCAGCGGCTTCGGGAACTCCTACAATGAGCAGTTCTTC.

The chain uses TRBV24-1 and TRBJ2-1; 12 bases line up with TRBD2. The germline V gene encodes CDR1 KGHDR and CDR2 SFDVKD. The ends lost 2 bases at V and 6 bases at J; junction bases unmatched: 7. The CDR3 contains 17 residues. The CDR3 protein is CATSDSSGRGIGNEQFF. The CDR3 region has the DNA TGTGCCACCAGTGATTCTAGCGGGAGGGGTATCGGCAATGAGCAGTTCTTC.

In this sample, this clonotype turned up many times. The chain carries TRBV12-3 or TRBV12-4 and TRBJ2-7; tentatively, D is TRBD1 (6 bases). Between the trimmed V and J ends, which lost 5 bases and 4 bases, there was a span of 18 bases. The CDR3 covers 15 residues. The CDR3 region is CASSARSGAFYEQYF. CDR3 sequence (DNA): TGTGCCAGCAGTGCCCGGTCAGGGGCGTTTTACGAGCAGTACTTC.

The rearrangement uses TRBV24-1 and TRBJ2-3, with D unresolved. The CDR3 contains 13 residues. Germline-derived CDR1 and CDR2 are KGHDR and SFDVKD. V shed 5 bases and J shed 3 bases, with 8 bases lying between them. This CDR3 reads CATSATATDTQYF. The DNA of the CDR3 is TGTGCCACCAGTGCTACGGCAACAGATACGCAGTATTTT.

This rearrangement joins TRBV7-9 to TRBJ2-7; 11 bases align to TRBD2. With 5 bases clipped from V and 1 base from J, the junction kept 4 bases outside the gene matches. This CDR3 has 15 residues. In germline, CDR1 is SEHNR, CDR2 FQNEAQ (reference sequence). In nucleotides, the CDR3 is TGTGCCAGCAGCCGGAGGACTAGCGGGTCCTACGAGCAGTACTTC. Translating it yields CASSRRTSGSYEQYF.